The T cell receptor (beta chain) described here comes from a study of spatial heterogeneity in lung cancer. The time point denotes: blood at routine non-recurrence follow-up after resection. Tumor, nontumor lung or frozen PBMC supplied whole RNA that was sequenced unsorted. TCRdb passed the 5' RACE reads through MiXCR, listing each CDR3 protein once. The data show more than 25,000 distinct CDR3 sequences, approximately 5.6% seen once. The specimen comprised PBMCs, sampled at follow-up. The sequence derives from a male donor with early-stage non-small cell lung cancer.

The DNA of the CDR3 is TGTGCCAGCAGCTCGTCGGGAGGGCGGGAATCTGAAGCTTTCTTT. This encodes CASSSSGGRESEAFF. The gene calls are TRBV7-9 and TRBJ1-1; D is ambiguous. Germline CDR1 SEHNR, CDR2 FQNEAQ (reference sequence). This CDR3 is built from 15 residues. The V end was cut by 4 bases, the J end by 6 bases, with 18 bases between.